The 2 T cell receptor beta chains below were found in one sample sequenced in a study of molecular identifiers for immune sequencing clone quantification. TCRdb re-called the PCR reads through MiXCR, storing one row per CDR3 protein. There are about 10,000 distinct CDR3 sequences in the sample; around 23% occur only once, and more than 1.4% lies in the top ten. Sequencing was performed on naive CD8+ T cells from blood, with Jurkat cell RNA spiked in. As to subset: FACS-sorted CD8+CD4-CCR7+CD45RA+ naive T cells. The receptors here all came from a human donor in good health. Some libraries in this study had Jurkat cell RNA spiked in.

By share, this clonotype ranks as medium-sized (0.01 to 0.1%). The chain uses TRBV9 and TRBJ2-5; D unresolved. Trimming took off 0 bases at V and 0 bases at J, with 9 bases between the two ends. The length of the CDR3 is 15 residues. CDR1 and CDR2 (germline): SGDLS, YYNGEE. The CDR3: CASSVEVGNQETQYF. CDR3 coding DNA: TGTGCCAGCAGCGTAGAAGTGGGCAACCAAGAGACCCAGTACTTC.

This clonotype has more than one count but fewer than ten. The gene calls are TRBV29-1 and TRBJ1-1, with 9 nucleotides matching TRBD1. J was trimmed by 5 bases and V by 6 bases; bases with no gene match: 19. Per germline, CDR1 SQVTM and CDR2 ANQGSEA. The CDR3 is 17 amino acids. In DNA, the CDR3 is TGCAGCGTCTTAGGCCTTCCCGGGACAGGGATGTGGACTGAAGCTTTCTTT. It translates to CSVLGLPGTGMWTEAFF.